The T cell receptor beta chain under discussion was sequenced for a study of identical twins. Looked up from germline, CDR1 is SGHAT and CDR2 is FQNNGV. Trimming pared 1 base from V and 5 bases from J, leaving 14 bases between. The CDR3 extends over 15 amino acids. From the 5' RACE reads, TCRdb called clonotypes with MiXCR, one entry per CDR3 protein. The sample holds some 460,000 distinct CDR3 sequences, 14% seen once. The same sample was also studied in work on yellow fever vaccine responses in identical twins.

This chain uses TRBV11-2 with TRBJ2-5; TRBD2 might be the D (6 bases). The receptor comes from a woman younger than 30 in good health. Sequencing was carried out using CD4+ T cells sorted from blood. The CDR3 here is CASSLVSGRRETQYF. The CDR3 DNA reads TGTGCCAGCAGCTTAGTCTCTGGGAGGCGGGAGACCCAGTACTTC. Complete variable domain (other parts from reference TRBV11-2 and TRBJ2-5): EAGVAQSPRYKIIEKRQSVAFWCNPISGHATLYWYQQILGQGPKLLIQFQNNGVVDDSQLPKDRFSAERLKGVDSTLKIQPAKLEDSAVYLCASSLVSGRRETQYFGPGTRLLVL.